The entry below gives a single TCR beta chain sequence along with its context. These data come from a study of blood T cell repertoires in COVID-19. The V and J ends lost 5 bases and 3 bases, in that order; junction bases with no gene match: 7. The CDR3 extends over 15 amino acids. CDR1 and CDR2 (germline): SNHLY, FYNNEI. The repertoire was sequenced with immunoSEQ multiplex PCR; TCRdb's copy has only in-frame clones and lacks some. Among fewer than 500,000 clones listed, 88% were seen once. The chain links TRBV2 to TRBJ1-5; 7 nucleotides agree with TRBD1. The specimen sequenced was PBMCs or T cells enriched from blood (not recorded which). The receptor comes from a woman aged 30 to 39 with acute COVID-19. DNA for the CDR3: TGTGCCAGCAGTCAATCGGGACAGAACAATCAGCCCCAGCATTTT. It encodes CASSQSGQNNQPQHF. The entire variable domain, with the rest obtained from reference TRBV2 and TRBJ1-5, is as follows: EPEVTQTPSHQVTQMGQEVILRCVPISNHLYFYWYRQILGQKVEFLVSFYNNEISEKSEIFDDQFSVERPDGSNFTLKIRSTKLEDSAMYFCASSQSGQNNQPQHFGDGTRLSIL.